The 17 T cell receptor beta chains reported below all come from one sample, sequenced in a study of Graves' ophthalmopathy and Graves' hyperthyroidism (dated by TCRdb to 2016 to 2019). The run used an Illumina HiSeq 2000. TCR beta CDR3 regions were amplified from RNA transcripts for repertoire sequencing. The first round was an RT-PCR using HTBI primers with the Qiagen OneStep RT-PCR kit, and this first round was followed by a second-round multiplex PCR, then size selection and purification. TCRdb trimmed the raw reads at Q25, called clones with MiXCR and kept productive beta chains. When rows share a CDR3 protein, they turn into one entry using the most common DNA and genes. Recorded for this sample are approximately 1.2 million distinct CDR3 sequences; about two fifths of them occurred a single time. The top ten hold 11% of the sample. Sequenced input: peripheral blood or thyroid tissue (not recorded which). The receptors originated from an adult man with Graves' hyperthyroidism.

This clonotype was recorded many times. In DNA, the CDR3 is TGTGCCAGCAGCCTCGGGACAGGGGGCCTGAAGACCCAGTACTTC. Protein sequence: CASSLGTGGLKTQYF. The chain combines TRBV7-2 with TRBJ2-5; 12 positions match TRBD1. Germline V gives CDR1 SGHTA, CDR2 FQGNSA. After removal of 5 bases from V and 6 bases from J, the junction contained 7 bases not matched to a gene. The CDR3 spans 15 residues.

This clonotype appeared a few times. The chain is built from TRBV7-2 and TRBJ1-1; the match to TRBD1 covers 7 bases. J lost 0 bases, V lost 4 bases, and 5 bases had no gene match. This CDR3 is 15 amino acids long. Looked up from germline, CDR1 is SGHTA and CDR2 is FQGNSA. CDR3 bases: TGTGCCAGCAGCTGGGACAGACGTTTGAACACTGAAGCTTTCTTT. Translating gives CASSWDRRLNTEAFF.

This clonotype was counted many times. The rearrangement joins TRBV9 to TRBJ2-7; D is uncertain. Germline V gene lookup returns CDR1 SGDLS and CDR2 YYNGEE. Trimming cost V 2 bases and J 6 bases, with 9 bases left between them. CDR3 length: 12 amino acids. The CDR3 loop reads CASSVTSGEQYF. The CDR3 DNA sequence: TGTGCCAGCAGCGTTACCTCGGGCGAGCAGTACTTC.

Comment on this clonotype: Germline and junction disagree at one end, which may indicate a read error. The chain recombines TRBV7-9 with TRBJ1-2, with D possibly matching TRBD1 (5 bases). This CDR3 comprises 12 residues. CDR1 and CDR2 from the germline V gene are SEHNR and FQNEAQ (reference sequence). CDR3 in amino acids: CASGLAGGRYTF. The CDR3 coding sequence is TGTGCCAGCGGCTTAGCGGGGGGACGGTACACCTTC.

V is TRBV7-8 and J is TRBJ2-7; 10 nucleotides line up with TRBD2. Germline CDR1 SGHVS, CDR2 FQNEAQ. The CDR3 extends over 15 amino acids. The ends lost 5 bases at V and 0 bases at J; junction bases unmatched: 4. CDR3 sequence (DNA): TGTGCCAGCAGCCACGGACTAGCGGTCTCCTACGAGCAGTACTTC. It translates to CASSHGLAVSYEQYF.

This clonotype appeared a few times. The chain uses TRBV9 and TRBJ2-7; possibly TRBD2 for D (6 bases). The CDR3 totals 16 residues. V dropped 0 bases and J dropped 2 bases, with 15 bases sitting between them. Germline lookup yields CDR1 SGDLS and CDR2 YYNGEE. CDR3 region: CASSVGVGRLTYEQYF. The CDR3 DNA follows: TGTGCCAGCAGCGTAGGGGTAGGGAGGTTGACCTACGAGCAGTACTTC.

The CDR3 sequence: CATGNGAGEAFF. DNA for the CDR3: TGTGCCACCGGGAACGGGGCAGGTGAAGCTTTCTTT. This chain connects TRBV15 to TRBJ1-1; D might be TRBD1 (5 bases). The ends were cut back, 8 bases at V and 7 bases at J, with 14 bases in the middle. There are 12 residues in the CDR3. Germline CDR1 LNHNV, CDR2 YYDKDF (reference sequence).

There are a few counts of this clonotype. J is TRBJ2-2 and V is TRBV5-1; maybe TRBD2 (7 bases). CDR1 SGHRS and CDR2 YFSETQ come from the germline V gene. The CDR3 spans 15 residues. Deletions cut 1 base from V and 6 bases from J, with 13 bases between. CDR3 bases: TGCGCCAGCAGCTTGCGAGGGGGGGCCGCCGGGGAGCTGTTTTTT. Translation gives CASSLRGGAAGELFF.

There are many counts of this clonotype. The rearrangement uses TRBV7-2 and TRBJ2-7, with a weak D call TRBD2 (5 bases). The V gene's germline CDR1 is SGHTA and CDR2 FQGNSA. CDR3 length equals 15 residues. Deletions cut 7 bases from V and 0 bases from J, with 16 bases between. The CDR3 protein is CASTSTATSSYEQYF. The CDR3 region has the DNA TGTGCCAGCACTAGCACGGCGACAAGCTCCTACGAGCAGTACTTC.

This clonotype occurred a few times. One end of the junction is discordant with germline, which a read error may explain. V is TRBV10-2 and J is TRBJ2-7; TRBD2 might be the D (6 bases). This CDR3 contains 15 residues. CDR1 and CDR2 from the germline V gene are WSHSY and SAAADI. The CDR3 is CAWSGSRERRYEQYF. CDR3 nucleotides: TGTGCCTGGAGTGGAAGCCGGGAGCGTAGGTACGAGCAGTACTTC.

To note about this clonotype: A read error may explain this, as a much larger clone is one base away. The CDR3 DNA sequence: TGTGCCGGCAGCGTAGAACAGGGGGCTGCCGGGGAGCTGTTTTTT. Encoded protein: CAGSVEQGAAGELFF. V and J are TRBV9 and TRBJ2-2; the match to TRBD1 covers 9 bases. In germline, CDR1 is SGDLS, CDR2 YYNGEE. The CDR3 runs to 15 residues. The whole variable domain, filled in from reference TRBV9 and TRBJ2-2, reads DSGVTQTPKHLITATGQRVTLRCSPRSGDLSVYWYQQSLDQGLQFLIQYYNGEERAKGNILERFSAQQFPDLHSELNLSSLELGDSALYFCAGSVEQGAAGELFFGEGSRLTVL.

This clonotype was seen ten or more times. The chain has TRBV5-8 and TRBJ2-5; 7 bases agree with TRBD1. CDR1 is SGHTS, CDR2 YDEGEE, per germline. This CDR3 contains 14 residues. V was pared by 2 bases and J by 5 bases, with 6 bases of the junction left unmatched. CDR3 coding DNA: TGTGCCAGCAGCTTCGGACAGGCCCGCGAGACCCAGTACTTC. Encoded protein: CASSFGQARETQYF. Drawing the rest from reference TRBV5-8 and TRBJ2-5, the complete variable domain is EAGVTQSPTHLIKTRGQQATLRCSPISGHTSVYWYQQALGLGLQFLLWYDEGEERNRGNFPPRFSGRQFPNYSSELNVNALELEDSALYLCASSFGQARETQYFGPGTRLLVL.

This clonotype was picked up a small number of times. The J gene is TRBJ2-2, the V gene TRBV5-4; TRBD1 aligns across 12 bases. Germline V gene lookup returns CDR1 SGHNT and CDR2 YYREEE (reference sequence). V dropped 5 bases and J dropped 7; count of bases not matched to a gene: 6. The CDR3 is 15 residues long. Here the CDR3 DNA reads TGTGCCAGCAGACTGGGACAGGGGGCAATCGGGGAGCTGTTTTTT. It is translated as CASRLGQGAIGELFF.

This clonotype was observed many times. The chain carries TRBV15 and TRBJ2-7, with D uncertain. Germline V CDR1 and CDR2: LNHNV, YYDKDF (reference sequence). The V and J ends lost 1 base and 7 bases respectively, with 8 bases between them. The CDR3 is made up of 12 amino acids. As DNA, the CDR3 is TGTGCCACCAGCAGAGTAAGAAGTGAGCAGTACTTC. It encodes CATSRVRSEQYF.

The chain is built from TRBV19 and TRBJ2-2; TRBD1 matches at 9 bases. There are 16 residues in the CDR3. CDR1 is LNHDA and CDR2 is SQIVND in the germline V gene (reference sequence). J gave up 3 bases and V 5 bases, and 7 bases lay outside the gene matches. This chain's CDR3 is CASSLTGGRDTGELFF. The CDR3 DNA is TGTGCCAGTAGTTTAACAGGGGGCCGGGACACCGGGGAGCTGTTTTTT.

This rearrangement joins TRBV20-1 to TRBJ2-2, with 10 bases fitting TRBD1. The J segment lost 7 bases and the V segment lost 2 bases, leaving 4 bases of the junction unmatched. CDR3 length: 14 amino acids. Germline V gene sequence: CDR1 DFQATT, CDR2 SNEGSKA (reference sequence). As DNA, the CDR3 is TGCAGTGCTAGAAAGACAGGGGGCTACGGGGAGCTGTTTTTT. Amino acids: CSARKTGGYGELFF.

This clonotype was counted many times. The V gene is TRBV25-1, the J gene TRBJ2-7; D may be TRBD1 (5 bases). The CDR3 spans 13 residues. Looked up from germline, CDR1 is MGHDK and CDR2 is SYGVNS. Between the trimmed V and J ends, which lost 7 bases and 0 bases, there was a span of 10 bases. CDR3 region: CASKAGFSYEQYF. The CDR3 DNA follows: TGTGCCAGCAAGGCAGGGTTCTCCTACGAGCAGTACTTC.